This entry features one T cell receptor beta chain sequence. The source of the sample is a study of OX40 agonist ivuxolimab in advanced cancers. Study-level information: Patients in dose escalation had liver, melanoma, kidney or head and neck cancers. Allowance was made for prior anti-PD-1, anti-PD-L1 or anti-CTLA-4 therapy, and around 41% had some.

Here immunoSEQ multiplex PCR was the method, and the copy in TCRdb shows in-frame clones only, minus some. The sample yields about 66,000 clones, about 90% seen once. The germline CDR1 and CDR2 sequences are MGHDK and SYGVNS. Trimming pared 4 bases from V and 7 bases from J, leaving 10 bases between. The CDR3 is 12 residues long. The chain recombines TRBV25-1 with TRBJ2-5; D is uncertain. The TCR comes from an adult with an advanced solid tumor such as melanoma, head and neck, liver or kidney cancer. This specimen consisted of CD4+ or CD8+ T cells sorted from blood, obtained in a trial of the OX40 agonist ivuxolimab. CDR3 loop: CASSATSGTQYF. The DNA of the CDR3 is TGTGCCAGCAGTGCCACATCGGGGACCCAGTACTTC. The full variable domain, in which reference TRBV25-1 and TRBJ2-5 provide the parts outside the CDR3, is EADIYQTPRYLVIGTGKKITLECSQTMGHDKMYWYQQDPGMELHLIHYSYGVNSTEKGDLSSESTVSRIRTEHFPLTLESARPSHTSQYLCASSATSGTQYFGPGTRLLVL.